Below, 5 T cell receptor beta chains from the same sample are listed, as sequenced in a study of blood T cell repertoires in COVID-19. Assay: immunoSEQ multiplex PCR; the TCRdb copy retains only in-frame clones and omits some. The table lists some 70,000 clones, around 83% of them singletons. Source material: peripheral blood. All receptors derive from a man aged 50 to 60 with active COVID-19.

The chain recombines TRBV7-6 with TRBJ1-6, with 8 bases fitting TRBD1. Germline trimming cut 5 bases from V and 7 bases from J; bases unmatched to any gene: 4. Germline-derived CDR1 and CDR2 are SGHVS and FNYEAQ. There are 14 residues in the CDR3. CDR3 DNA sequence: TGTGCCAGCAGCATCACAGGGGGGAATTCACCCCTCCACTTT. This encodes CASSITGGNSPLHF.

DNA for the CDR3: TGTGCCACCAGTGATTTGACCACAGGGGAGGTCGGGGAGCTGTTTTTT. Its translation: CATSDLTTGEVGELFF. The chain links TRBV24-1 to TRBJ2-2; perhaps TRBD1 as D (7 bases). The CDR3 contains 16 residues. Trimming pared 0 bases from V and 7 bases from J, leaving 14 bases between. CDR1 and CDR2 from the germline V gene are KGHDR and SFDVKD.

The chain carries TRBV6-5 and TRBJ2-3, with D perhaps TRBD1 (6 bases). V was trimmed by 6 bases and J by 7 bases, leaving 14 bases between them. Germline V gene sequence: CDR1 MNHEY, CDR2 SVGAGI. The CDR3 totals 13 residues. The CDR3 loop is CASRRPGHYTQYF. CDR3 in DNA: TGTGCCAGCAGACGACCGGGACACTATACGCAGTATTTT.

This chain links TRBV11-2 with TRBJ2-7; TRBD1 aligns across 9 bases. Germline V lookup: CDR1 SGHAT, CDR2 FQNNGV. V shed 0 bases and J 3 bases; nucleotides not matched to a gene: 6. The CDR3 sequence is 16 residues long. CDR3 protein: CASSLDLGTGIYEQYF. Here the CDR3 DNA reads TGTGCCAGCAGCTTAGATCTGGGGACAGGGATCTACGAGCAGTACTTC.

The chain couples TRBV3-1 (or the pseudogene TRBV3-2) to TRBJ1-1; 8 bases map to TRBD1. The CDR3 consists of 13 residues. Germline-derived CDR1 and CDR2 are LGHDT and YNNKEL (reference sequence). CDR3 DNA: TGTGCAGCCCAGGGGGCGCGAAGGGCTGAAGCTTTCTTT. It codes for CAAQGARRAEAFF.